These T cell receptor beta chains were read from a single sample in a study of identical twins. TCRdb independently ran MiXCR on the 5' RACE reads; one entry per CDR3 protein. Altogether fewer than 650,000 distinct CDR3 sequences are present, 7.1% being singletons, with the ten largest covering roughly 1.6%. This sample also appeared in a second study, on yellow fever vaccine responses in identical twins.

The sequenced sample consisted of PBMCs. All receptors come from a woman aged 18 to 35 in good health. Both conserved end residues are part of each CDR3. The D gene is left open where the match is weak. Clone size is given for some rows only: seen once, a few or many times, or a class if the clone is expanded.

V gene	D gene	clone size	J gene	CDR3 protein	CDR3 DNA
TRBV6-2/TRBV6-3	.	.	TRBJ2-1	CASTGFASTYNEQFF	TGTGCCAGCACAGGATTTGCCTCAACCTACAATGAGCAGTTCTTC
TRBV6-2/TRBV6-3	.	.	TRBJ2-7	CASRSGTPYEQYF	TGTGCCAGCAGGAGTGGGACCCCCTACGAGCAGTACTTC
TRBV5-5	TRBD2	few	TRBJ2-3	CASSLAPASGDTDTQYF	TGTGCCAGCAGCTTGGCGCCGGCTAGCGGAGACACAGATACGCAGTATTTT
TRBV19	.	.	TRBJ2-3	CASRLRDRPTDTQYF	TGTGCCAGTAGGCTCCGGGACCGACCCACAGATACGCAGTATTTT
TRBV7-8	TRBD2	.	TRBJ2-5	CASSSGRSLAGVQETQYF	TGTGCCAGCAGCTCAGGCAGGTCCCTAGCGGGAGTACAAGAGACCCAGTACTTC
TRBV20-1	TRBD2	.	TRBJ2-7	CSARGSGGYEQYF	TGCAGTGCTAGAGGGTCGGGGGGCTACGAGCAGTACTTC
TRBV5-5	.	few	TRBJ2-2	CASSPGHHTGELFF	TGTGCCAGCAGCCCGGGACATCACACCGGGGAGCTGTTTTTT
TRBV7-2	.	.	TRBJ2-3	CASSWGSRGTDTQYF	TGTGCCAGCAGCTGGGGGAGCAGGGGAACAGATACGCAGTATTTT
TRBV20-1	TRBD2	.	TRBJ2-5	CSAKPGTSDRETQYF	TGCAGTGCCAAACCCGGGACTAGCGATCGGGAGACCCAGTACTTC
TRBV14	TRBD2	.	TRBJ2-1	CASSQRGLGNEQFF	TGTGCCAGCAGCCAAAGGGGACTAGGAAATGAGCAGTTCTTC
TRBV29-1	.	.	TRBJ2-7	CSVEEGPPYEQYF	TGCAGCGTTGAAGAGGGACCACCCTACGAGCAGTACTTC
TRBV7-9	.	many	TRBJ2-1	CASSPRTSSYNEQFF	TGTGCCAGCAGCCCCCGGACTTCCTCCTACAATGAGCAGTTCTTC
TRBV5-1	TRBD1	many	TRBJ2-2	CASSSGQGLTGELFF	TGCGCCAGCAGCTCGGGACAGGGTCTAACCGGGGAGCTGTTTTTT
TRBV5-1	TRBD2	.	TRBJ2-1	CASSTTSGSHNEQFF	TGCGCCAGCAGCACGACTAGCGGGAGTCACAATGAGCAGTTCTTC
TRBV14	.	many	TRBJ2-3	CASSQQTRADTQYF	TGTGCCAGCAGCCAACAAACTAGGGCAGATACGCAGTATTTT
TRBV12-3/TRBV12-4	.	few	TRBJ2-1	CASSFRRAGEQFF	TGTGCCAGCAGTTTTAGAAGGGCAGGTGAGCAGTTCTTC
TRBV5-1	TRBD2	few	TRBJ2-3	CASSLSSSGGASTDTQYF	TGCGCCAGCAGCCTCAGTTCTAGCGGGGGAGCTAGCACAGATACGCAGTATTTT
TRBV20-1	TRBD2	many	TRBJ2-3	CSAKSIVAGGDTDTQYF	TGCAGTGCTAAATCGATCGTAGCGGGGGGGGACACAGATACGCAGTATTTT
TRBV5-1	.	many	TRBJ2-3	CASSPLTGSADTQYF	TGCGCCAGCAGCCCTTTGACAGGTTCCGCAGATACGCAGTATTTT
TRBV6-5	.	.	TRBJ1-6	CASSYGTGPNSYNSPLHF	TGTGCCAGCAGTTACGGGACGGGACCGAACTCCTATAATTCACCCCTCCACTTT
TRBV28	TRBD1	few	TRBJ2-7	CASSKDRPYEQYF	TGTGCCAGCTCAAAGGACAGGCCCTACGAGCAGTACTTC
TRBV5-1	TRBD1	many	TRBJ1-1	CASSRGQMNTEAFF	TGCGCCAGCAGCCGGGGACAGATGAACACTGAAGCTTTCTTT
TRBV6-5	TRBD2	.	TRBJ2-7	CASSYSQLAGVNEQYF	TGTGCCAGCAGTTACTCCCAACTAGCGGGAGTAAACGAGCAGTACTTC
TRBV5-1	TRBD1	.	TRBJ2-7	CASTQGAPGFEQYF	TGCGCCAGCACTCAGGGGGCGCCGGGGTTCGAGCAGTACTTC
TRBV5-1	TRBD2	.	TRBJ2-5	CASSLEASGRGSDTQYF	TGCGCCAGCAGCTTGGAAGCTAGCGGGAGGGGATCGGACACCCAGTACTTC
TRBV5-1	TRBD2	few	TRBJ2-3	CASSLRGLAGDTDTQYF	TGCGCCAGCAGCTTGCGGGGACTAGCGGGGGACACAGATACGCAGTATTTT
TRBV12-3/TRBV12-4	.	.	TRBJ1-2	CASGRGGYTF	TGTGCCAGTGGCCGTGGTGGCTACACCTTC
TRBV20-1	.	few	TRBJ1-4	CSARDLERGNEKLFF	TGCAGTGCTAGAGATCTAGAGAGGGGGAATGAAAAACTGTTTTTT
TRBV12-3/TRBV12-4	.	few	TRBJ1-1	CASDDGEGRPTEAFF	TGTGCCAGCGATGATGGAGAAGGGAGGCCCACTGAAGCTTTCTTT
TRBV28	.	few	TRBJ2-3	CASRLHSDPTRSDTQYF	TGTGCCAGCAGACTCCACAGTGATCCTACTAGGTCAGATACGCAGTATTTT
TRBV20-1	TRBD2	few	TRBJ2-5	CSARGTRGETQYF	TGCAGTGCTAGAGGGACTAGGGGAGAGACCCAGTACTTC
TRBV9	.	many	TRBJ2-2	CASSIGTPGAGELFF	TGTGCCAGCAGCATCGGCACCCCGGGCGCCGGGGAGCTGTTTTTT
TRBV5-1	TRBD1	few	TRBJ2-6	CASSKWGTGDSGANVLTF	TGCGCCAGCAGCAAGTGGGGGACAGGGGATTCTGGGGCCAACGTCCTGACTTTC
TRBV28	.	many	TRBJ2-1	CASRRRGNEQFF	TGTGCCAGCAGACGACGCGGCAATGAGCAGTTCTTC
TRBV4-2	.	.	TRBJ2-1	CASSQAGHLGNEQFF	TGTGCCAGCAGCCAAGCAGGGCATCTTGGCAATGAGCAGTTCTTC
TRBV5-1	.	many	TRBJ1-2	CASSLGPTANYGYTF	TGCGCCAGCAGCTTGGGACCGACGGCTAACTATGGCTACACCTTC
TRBV6-1	.	many	TRBJ2-1	CASSESLRQGLNNEQFF	TGTGCCAGCAGTGAATCTTTGCGGCAGGGCCTAAACAATGAGCAGTTCTTC
TRBV4-1	.	.	TRBJ1-1	CASSQGGGWRGNTEAFF	TGCGCCAGCAGCCAAGGAGGGGGGTGGCGCGGGAACACTGAAGCTTTCTTT
TRBV5-1	TRBD1	.	TRBJ2-6	CASSTGQGGSGANVLTF	TGCGCCAGCAGCACCGGACAGGGGGGCTCTGGGGCCAACGTCCTGACTTTC
TRBV5-1	.	.	TRBJ1-5	CASSPGGRSNQPQHF	TGCGCCAGCAGCCCGGGGGGCAGAAGCAATCAGCCCCAGCATTTT
TRBV12-3/TRBV12-4	.	many	TRBJ1-5	CASSSLGQPQHF	TGTGCCAGCAGTTCCCTTGGGCAGCCCCAGCATTTT
TRBV5-1	.	many	TRBJ2-1	CASSRPGEDSYNEQFF	TGCGCCAGCAGCCGACCGGGGGAAGATTCCTACAATGAGCAGTTCTTC
TRBV20-1	.	.	TRBJ2-2	CSARSNTGELFF	TGCAGTGCTCGATCGAACACCGGGGAGCTGTTTTTT
TRBV20-1	.	few	TRBJ2-2	CSALVGGTNTGELFF	TGCAGTGCCTTAGTGGGAGGCACGAACACCGGGGAGCTGTTTTTT
TRBV7-6	.	many	TRBJ1-1	CASSLWSPDTEAFF	TGTGCCAGCAGCTTATGGAGTCCGGACACTGAAGCTTTCTTT
TRBV7-9	.	.	TRBJ1-2	CASSLGSFGGHGYTF	TGTGCCAGCAGCTTAGGTTCTTTTGGGGGCCATGGCTACACCTTC
TRBV10-3	TRBD2	few	TRBJ2-1	CAISEPRTSGANNEQFF	TGTGCCATCAGTGAGCCCCGGACTAGCGGAGCAAACAATGAGCAGTTCTTC
TRBV5-1	TRBD2	many	TRBJ2-1	CASSRIPSSGGDNEQFF	TGCGCCAGCAGCCGTATTCCTTCTAGCGGGGGGGACAATGAGCAGTTCTTC
TRBV12-3/TRBV12-4	.	many	TRBJ1-2	CASRGRGVNYGYTF	TGTGCCAGCAGGGGGCGGGGTGTTAACTATGGCTACACCTTC
TRBV15	TRBD2	.	TRBJ2-3	CATSRARGETTDTQYF	TGTGCCACCAGCAGAGCCCGGGGGGAGACCACAGATACGCAGTATTTT
TRBV28	TRBD2	many	TRBJ2-7	CASSLSTSGSSYEQYF	TGTGCCAGCAGTTTATCGACTAGCGGGAGCTCCTACGAGCAGTACTTC
TRBV3-1	TRBD2	many	TRBJ2-1	CASSPPLRGGYNEQFF	TGTGCCAGCAGCCCCCCTTTGCGGGGGGGCTACAATGAGCAGTTCTTC
TRBV2	.	.	TRBJ2-7	CASSDGFAYEQYF	TGTGCCAGCAGTGACGGGTTCGCCTACGAGCAGTACTTC
TRBV20-1	.	.	TRBJ2-1	CSAIRTNEQFF	TGCAGTGCTATACGGACCAATGAGCAGTTCTTC